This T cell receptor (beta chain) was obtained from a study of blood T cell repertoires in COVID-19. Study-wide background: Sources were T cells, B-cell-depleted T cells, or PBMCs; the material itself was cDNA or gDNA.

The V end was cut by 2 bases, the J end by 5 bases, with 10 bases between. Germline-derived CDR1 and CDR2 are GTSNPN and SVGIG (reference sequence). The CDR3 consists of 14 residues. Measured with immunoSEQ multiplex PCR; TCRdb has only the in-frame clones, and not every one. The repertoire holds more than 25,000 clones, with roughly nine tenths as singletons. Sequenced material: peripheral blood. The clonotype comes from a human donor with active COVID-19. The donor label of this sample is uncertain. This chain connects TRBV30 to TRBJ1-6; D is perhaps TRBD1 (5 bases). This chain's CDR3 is CAWSSGLDNSPLHF. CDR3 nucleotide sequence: TGTGCCTGGAGTTCAGGGCTCGATAATTCACCCCTCCACTTT.